The 22 T cell receptor beta chains below come from one sample, sequenced in a study of shared clonotypes between healthy human individuals. Generated by immunoSEQ multiplex PCR, the TCRdb table keeps only in-frame clones and is missing some. The sample contains around 550,000 clones, roughly 96% of which appear only once. Naive CD8 cells lacked CD45RO, underwent positive selection for CCR7 and left out terminally differentiated effector memory CD45RA+ cells. Sequences were obtained from naive CD8+ T cells sorted from blood. The receptors here all came from a woman in her 30s in good health.

J is TRBJ2-1 and V is TRBV11-2, with unresolved D. The length of the CDR3 is 12 residues. The ends were cut back, 4 bases at V and 9 bases at J, with 10 bases in the middle. Germline CDR1 reads SGHAT; CDR2 reads FQNNGV. The CDR3 spells CASSYQEVEQFF. The DNA for the CDR3 is TGTGCCAGCAGCTACCAAGAGGTTGAGCAGTTCTTC.

V usage is TRBV7-9 and J usage is TRBJ1-3; D gene uncertain. The CDR3 runs to 16 residues. Trimming removed 5 bases at V and 4 bases at J, with 18 bases between. The germline CDR1 and CDR2 sequences are SEHNR and FQNEAQ (reference sequence). The CDR3 sequence is CASSPPVGRSGNTIYF. CDR3 in DNA: TGTGCCAGCAGCCCCCCGGTGGGGAGATCCGGAAACACCATATATTTT.

The chain joins TRBV5-4 to TRBJ2-7, with D tentatively TRBD1 or TRBD2 (5 bases each). This CDR3 spans 14 amino acids. The ends were cut back, 1 base at V and 6 bases at J, with 14 bases in the middle. Germline V lookup: CDR1 SGHNT, CDR2 YYREEE (reference sequence). In DNA, the CDR3 is TGTGCCAGCAGCTTGTTAGGGACCCCGGGCGAGCAGTACTTC. Its protein product is CASSLLGTPGEQYF.

V is TRBV13 and J is TRBJ2-4; D unclear. The CDR3 is made up of 14 amino acids. CDR1 and CDR2 from the germline V gene are PRHDT and FYEKMQ (reference sequence). The V end lost 2 bases, the J end lost 0 bases, and 5 bases lay between the germline ends. The CDR3 coding sequence is TGTGCCAGCAGCTTAAATCTAGCCAAAAACATTCAGTACTTC. Translating gives CASSLNLAKNIQYF. The full variable domain, completed using reference TRBV13 and TRBJ2-4, is AAGVIQSPRHLIKEKRETATLKCYPIPRHDTVYWYQQGPGQDPQFLISFYEKMQSDKGSIPDRFSAQQFSDYHSELNMSSLELGDSALYFCASSLNLAKNIQYFGAGTRLSVL.

The rearrangement joins TRBV7-9 to TRBJ2-7; 7 bases map to TRBD1. This CDR3 is 13 amino acids long. CDR1 is SEHNR and CDR2 is FQNEAQ in the germline V gene (reference sequence). V lost 6 bases and J lost 4; bases outside the gene matches: 6. The CDR3 bases are TGTGCCAGCAGTACGACAGGGAATTACGAGCAGTACTTC. This gives the protein CASSTTGNYEQYF.

As DNA, the CDR3 is TGTGCCAGCAGTCCCTTGGGCAATGAGCAGTTCTTC. Protein product: CASSPLGNEQFF. The chain links TRBV28 to TRBJ2-1; D ambiguous. Trimming removed 5 bases from V and 6 bases from J, with 8 bases in between. This CDR3 comprises 12 residues. Per the germline V gene, CDR1 is MDHEN and CDR2 is SYDVKM.

The V gene is TRBV27, the J gene TRBJ1-5; D may be TRBD1 (5 bases). The CDR3 consists of 13 residues. Germline V gene data show CDR1 as MNHEY and CDR2 as SMNVEV (reference sequence). Trimming cost V 4 bases and J 3 bases, with 7 bases left between them. CDR3 residues: CASSSGFNQPQHF. CDR3 coding DNA: TGTGCCAGCAGTTCAGGGTTCAATCAGCCCCAGCATTTT.

The V and J genes are TRBV27 and TRBJ2-1; TRBD1 aligns across 9 bases. The CDR3 length is 15 residues. CDR1 MNHEY and CDR2 SMNVEV come from the germline V gene (reference sequence). V lost 4 bases, J lost 5 bases, and 6 bases stayed unmatched. CDR3 DNA: TGTGCCAGCAGTTCCGACAGGGGGGTTCACAATGAGCAGTTCTTC. This translates into CASSSDRGVHNEQFF.

CDR3 in amino acids: CASSPSTRSYEQYF. The CDR3 DNA sequence: TGCGCCAGCAGTCCTTCAACTAGGTCCTACGAGCAGTACTTC. The chain has TRBV5-1 and TRBJ2-7; TRBD2 might be the D (5 bases). V was trimmed by 5 bases and J by 1 base, leaving 13 bases between them. Germline V gene sequence: CDR1 SGHRS, CDR2 YFSETQ. This CDR3 has 14 amino acids.

This clone was counted once. This chain uses TRBV5-1 with TRBJ2-7; possibly TRBD2 for D (6 bases). This CDR3 has 15 residues. V was trimmed by 4 bases and J by 5 bases, leaving 19 bases between them. Germline V lookup: CDR1 SGHRS, CDR2 YFSETQ. The CDR3 coding sequence is TGCGCCAGCAGCGAGGAGGGCATGATGCGAGACGAGCAGTACTTC. Translated: CASSEEGMMRDEQYF.

CDR3 protein: CASSPGGTYNEQFF. CDR3 coding DNA: TGTGCCAGCAGCCCGGGAGGGACCTACAATGAGCAGTTCTTC. The V and J genes are TRBV9 and TRBJ2-1, with TRBD2 identical over 8 bases. After removal of 4 bases from V and 2 bases from J, the junction contained 2 bases not matched to a gene. Germline CDR1 reads SGDLS; CDR2 reads YYNGEE. The CDR3 totals 14 residues.

V usage is TRBV6-5 and J usage is TRBJ2-5; D ambiguous. Matching the DNA end better, TRBJ2-7 makes the J call doubtful. The CDR3 sequence is 12 residues long. CDR1 and CDR2 from the germline V gene are MNHEY and SVGAGI. The CDR3 sequence is CASSASRYEQYF. As DNA, the CDR3 is TGTGCCAGCAGTGCCAGTAGGTACGAGCAGTACTTC.

CDR3 residues: CASSYSEGSNQPQHF. The CDR3 nucleotides read TGTGCCAGCAGTTACTCAGAGGGGAGCAATCAGCCCCAGCATTTT. The J gene is TRBJ1-5, the V gene TRBV6-5; perhaps TRBD1 as D (5 bases). The CDR3 spans 15 residues. Germline V lookup: CDR1 MNHEY, CDR2 SVGAGI. V lost 0 bases and J lost 1, with 7 bases in between.

The chain joins TRBV16 to TRBJ1-1; D call uncertain. From germline, CDR1 is KGHSY and CDR2 FQNENV. This CDR3 has 16 amino acids. The V end was cut by 0 bases, the J end by 6 bases, with 17 bases between. This CDR3 is CASSQSPRGALAEAFF. CDR3 coding DNA: TGTGCCAGCAGCCAATCCCCCCGGGGAGCTTTAGCTGAAGCTTTCTTT.

The chain recombines TRBV30 with TRBJ2-5; tentatively, D is TRBD2 (6 bases). The assigned J gene may be wrong: the sequence end matches TRBJ2-7 better. The CDR3 is 11 amino acids. Germline-derived CDR1 and CDR2 are GTSNPN and SVGIG (reference sequence). The CDR3: CAWGREHEQYF. CDR3 nucleotide sequence: TGTGCCTGGGGCCGGGAGCACGAGCAGTACTTC.

V and J are TRBV9 and TRBJ1-6; D remains ambiguous. The CDR3 is made up of 12 amino acids. Trimming left V 3 bases short and J 7 bases short, with 5 bases between. Germline-derived CDR1 and CDR2 are SGDLS and YYNGEE. CDR3 protein: CASSAGNSPLHF. The CDR3 nucleotides read TGTGCCAGCAGCGCTGGGAATTCACCCCTCCACTTT.

This sequence joins TRBV7-9 and TRBJ2-7, with unresolved D. The CDR3 loop spans 12 amino acids. CDR1 and CDR2 from the germline V gene are SEHNR and FQNEAQ (reference sequence). The ends were cut back, 5 bases at V and 0 bases at J, with 5 bases in the middle. The CDR3 bases are TGTGCCAGCAGCGAGATCTCCTACGAGCAGTACTTC. Protein product: CASSEISYEQYF.

CDR3 sequence (DNA): TGTGCCAGCAGTTTGCTCCTGACAGGGATAGAGGACGAGCAGTACTTC. It translates to CASSLLLTGIEDEQYF. The V gene is TRBV28, the J gene TRBJ2-7, with TRBD1 matching over 7 bases. The CDR3 is 16 amino acids. CDR1 is MDHEN, CDR2 SYDVKM, per germline. Trimming took 3 bases from V and 5 from J; bases not matched to a gene: 13.

The chain uses TRBV13 and TRBJ2-1; D unresolved. The germline V gene encodes CDR1 PRHDT and CDR2 FYEKMQ (reference sequence). V was clipped by 1 base and J by 0 bases, with 7 bases between them. The CDR3 is made up of 15 amino acids. CDR3 nucleotides: TGTGCCAGCAGCTTAGTCCAGAGCTCCTACAATGAGCAGTTCTTC. It yields the protein CASSLVQSSYNEQFF.

The chain is built from TRBV7-6 and TRBJ2-1, with 8 positions matching TRBD2. CDR3 length: 15 amino acids. The germline V gene has CDR1 SGHVS and CDR2 FNYEAQ. The V and J ends lost 1 base and 4 bases, in that order; junction bases with no gene match: 3. CDR3 amino acids: CASSLEGGRYNEQFF. Written as DNA, the CDR3 is TGTGCCAGCAGCTTAGAGGGCGGGAGGTACAATGAGCAGTTCTTC.

This chain joins TRBV16 and TRBJ1-1, with D possibly matching TRBD1 (5 bases). Germline CDR1 is KGHSY and CDR2 is FQNENV. The CDR3 consists of 13 residues. V was trimmed by 8 bases and J by 7 bases, leaving 17 bases between them. The CDR3 sequence is CASSKGGDGEAFF. DNA of the CDR3: TGTGCCAGCTCTAAAGGAGGGGACGGTGAAGCTTTCTTT. The full variable domain, its missing parts supplied by reference TRBV16 and TRBJ1-1, is GEEVAQTPKHLVRGEGQKAKLYCAPIKGHSYVFWYQQVLKNEFKFLISFQNENVFDETGMPKERFSAKCLPNSPCSLEIQATKLEDSAVYFCASSKGGDGEAFFGQGTRLTVV.

V usage is TRBV2 and J usage is TRBJ1-5; D ambiguous. With 2 bases removed from V and 0 bases from J, the gap between germline ends came to 8 bases. This CDR3 has 15 amino acids. CDR1 is SNHLY and CDR2 is FYNNEI in the germline V gene. The CDR3 here is CASSETYDSNQPQHF. In nucleotides, the CDR3 is TGTGCCAGCAGTGAAACATATGATAGCAATCAGCCCCAGCATTTT. The full variable domain, with the rest looked up from reference TRBV2 and TRBJ1-5, is EPEVTQTPSHQVTQMGQEVILRCVPISNHLYFYWYRQILGQKVEFLVSFYNNEISEKSEIFDDQFSVERPDGSNFTLKIRSTKLEDSAMYFCASSETYDSNQPQHFGDGTRLSIL.